The 26 T cell receptor beta chains in this list originate from one sample, sequenced in a study of blood T cell repertoires in COVID-19. Clones were sequenced by immunoSEQ multiplex PCR, and TCRdb holds only the in-frame ones, with some missing. The profile shows hundreds of thousands of clones, around 89% of them singletons. Sequenced material: peripheral blood. Source of these receptors: a woman in her 50s with COVID-19, enrolled during active disease.

This chain joins TRBV5-1 and TRBJ2-7; D is possibly TRBD1 (6 bases). The V gene lost 4 bases and the J gene lost 4 bases, with 30 bases spanning the gap. CDR1 SGHRS and CDR2 YFSETQ come from the germline V gene. CDR3 size: 19 residues. CDR3 in amino acids: CASSLLDVATGQNAYEQYF. In DNA form, the CDR3 reads TGCGCCAGCAGCCTGCTGGACGTAGCGACTGGACAGAATGCGTACGAGCAGTACTTC.

The CDR3 DNA follows: TGTGCCAGCAGCTTCCTTAGCGGGGGGGCCTCAGATACGCAGTATTTT. It is translated as CASSFLSGGASDTQYF. J is TRBJ2-3 and V is TRBV7-9, with 11 bases lining up with TRBD2. The CDR3 has 16 amino acids. From germline, CDR1 is SEHNR and CDR2 FQNEAQ (reference sequence). V dropped 3 bases and J dropped 4; count of bases not matched to a gene: 6.

J is TRBJ2-2 and V is TRBV6-6, with 7 bases matching TRBD1. V lost 5 bases to trimming and J lost 6 bases; unmatched junction nucleotides: 3. From germline, CDR1 is MNHNY and CDR2 SVGAGI (reference sequence). The CDR3 length is 13 residues. As DNA, the CDR3 is TGTGCCAGCAGTCGACAGGGCCCCGGGGAGCTGTTTTTT. It yields the protein CASSRQGPGELFF.

The CDR3 region is CASSLAGGQNNEQFF. The CDR3 DNA follows: TGTGCCAGCAGCTTAGCGGGGGGTCAGAACAATGAGCAGTTCTTC. The chain joins TRBV6-2 or TRBV6-3 to TRBJ2-1; 10 bases fit TRBD2. CDR3 length: 15 amino acids. V lost 6 bases, J lost 5 bases, and 7 bases stayed unmatched. Germline CDR1 reads MNHEY; CDR2 reads SVGEGT.

The chain couples TRBV19 to TRBJ1-2, with D hard to call. This CDR3 is 14 amino acids long. The V gene lost 0 bases and the J gene lost 7 bases, with 12 bases spanning the gap. Germline loops: CDR1 LNHDA, CDR2 SQIVND (reference sequence). The CDR3 loop is CASSIERGSGGYTF. The CDR3 DNA reads TGTGCCAGTAGTATAGAACGGGGTTCGGGTGGCTACACCTTC.

V usage is TRBV3-1 (or the pseudogene TRBV3-2) and J usage is TRBJ2-7; D gene ambiguous. This CDR3 has 11 amino acids. V lost 5 bases and J lost 3, with 5 bases in between. CDR1 LGHDT and CDR2 YNNKEL come from the germline V gene (reference sequence). The chain's CDR3 is CASSFGYEQYF. CDR3 bases: TGTGCCAGCAGCTTCGGCTACGAGCAGTACTTC.

Turning to this clone: This sample also contains other DNA sequences that code for the same CDR3. The chain has TRBV3-1 (or the pseudogene TRBV3-2) and TRBJ1-1; D not certain. The CDR3 has 13 amino acids. CDR1 is LGHDT, CDR2 YNNKEL, per germline (reference sequence). Trimming stripped 4 bases from V and 0 bases from J, with 6 bases between. The CDR3 reads CASSRQMNTEAFF. Written as DNA, the CDR3 is TGTGCCAGCAGCCGGCAGATGAACACTGAAGCTTTCTTT.

V gene TRBV5-6 combines with J gene TRBJ1-1; TRBD1 might be the D (6 bases). This CDR3 comprises 14 residues. V was clipped by 0 bases and J by 4 bases, with 10 bases between them. Germline V gene data show CDR1 as SGHDT and CDR2 as YYEEEE. CDR3 protein: CASSLGYRATEAFF. The CDR3 nucleotides read TGTGCCAGCAGCTTGGGCTACAGGGCCACTGAAGCTTTCTTT.

This rearrangement joins TRBV2 to TRBJ1-1; TRBD1 matches at 7 bases. Germline trimming cut 6 bases from V and 2 bases from J; bases unmatched to any gene: 12. CDR1 is SNHLY, CDR2 FYNNEI, per germline. The CDR3 runs 16 residues. CDR3 amino acids: CASRGMRTGINTEAFF. CDR3 nucleotide sequence: TGTGCCAGCAGGGGGATGAGGACAGGAATTAACACTGAAGCTTTCTTT.

V and J are TRBV3-1 (or the pseudogene TRBV3-2) and TRBJ2-7; D is perhaps TRBD2 (7 bases). Between the trimmed V and J ends, which lost 3 bases and 5 bases, there was a span of 17 bases. Germline V gene lookup returns CDR1 LGHDT and CDR2 YNNKEL (reference sequence). This CDR3 is built from 15 residues. CDR3 nucleotide sequence: TGTGCCAGCAGCCAGGGTGCGGGGGCTTACCACGAGCAGTACTTC. Translated, it gives CASSQGAGAYHEQYF.

This chain connects TRBV11-2 to TRBJ2-2; the match to TRBD2 covers 12 bases. This CDR3 is 16 amino acids long. Germline V gene lookup returns CDR1 SGHAT and CDR2 FQNNGV. V was pared by 4 bases and J by 4 bases, with 4 bases of the junction left unmatched. The CDR3 loop is CASSWTSGASTGELFF. The CDR3, as DNA: TGTGCCAGCAGCTGGACTAGCGGGGCCTCCACCGGGGAGCTGTTTTTT.

V usage is TRBV11-1 and J usage is TRBJ1-1; 7 bases align to TRBD1. The CDR3 spans 14 residues. The V gene's germline CDR1 is SGHAT and CDR2 FQDESV (reference sequence). The ends lost 5 bases at V and 11 bases at J; junction bases unmatched: 14. The CDR3 DNA follows: TGTGCCAGCAGCGAGCCGACAGGGTTCGGTAAGGCTTTCTTT. Its protein product is CASSEPTGFGKAFF. Full variable domain (rest looked up from reference TRBV11-1 and TRBJ1-1): EAEVAQSPRYKITEKSQAVAFWCDPISGHATLYWYRQILGQGPELLVQFQDESVVDDSQLPKDRFSAERLKGVDSTLKIQPAELGDSAMYLCASSEPTGFGKAFFGQGTRLTVV.

The rearrangement joins TRBV28 to TRBJ1-6; TRBD1 aligns across 8 bases. V gave up 6 bases and J gave up 9 bases; unmatched junction bases: 4. This CDR3 region has 13 residues. Per germline, CDR1 MDHEN and CDR2 SYDVKM. The CDR3 region has the DNA TGTGCCAGCAGCTGGACAGGGCCTTCACCCCTCCACTTT. Encoded protein: CASSWTGPSPLHF.

The chain combines TRBV6-5 with TRBJ1-5; D may be TRBD1 (5 bases). Trimming took 8 bases from V and 0 from J, leaving 11 bases between them. Germline V lookup: CDR1 MNHEY, CDR2 SVGAGI. The CDR3 is made up of 14 amino acids. CDR3 coding DNA: TGTGCCAGCGGACATTCTAATAGCAATCAGCCCCAGCATTTT. Translating it yields CASGHSNSNQPQHF.

This clone was counted a single time. The V gene is TRBV5-1, the J gene TRBJ1-4; D gene ambiguous. V was cut by 3 bases and J by 5 bases, with 11 bases left in between. Germline V lookup: CDR1 SGHRS, CDR2 YFSETQ. The CDR3 consists of 14 residues. The CDR3 is CASSWSDLNEKLFF. The DNA for the CDR3 is TGCGCCAGCAGCTGGTCAGACTTAAATGAAAAACTGTTTTTT.

CDR3 sequence reads: CASSVGRVSPLHF. In DNA, the CDR3 is TGTGCCAGCAGCGTAGGCAGGGTGTCACCCCTCCACTTT. The chain carries TRBV11-2 and TRBJ1-6, with a possible D match to TRBD1 (5 bases). The V and J ends lost 5 bases and 10 bases respectively, with 12 bases between them. The V gene's germline CDR1 is SGHAT and CDR2 FQNNGV. This CDR3 contains 13 residues.

The rearrangement joins TRBV20-1 to TRBJ2-5; perhaps TRBD2 as D (5 bases). The CDR3 has 12 amino acids. V lost 3 bases, J lost 4 bases, and 9 bases lay in between. Germline V gene sequence: CDR1 DFQATT, CDR2 SNEGSKA (reference sequence). CDR3 sequence (DNA): TGCAGTGCTAGTGAACGGGGAGAGACCCAGTACTTC. Its protein is CSASERGETQYF.

The V call is TRBV18, the J call TRBJ2-5; D is unresolved. Trimming took off 4 bases at V and 1 base at J, with 7 bases between the two ends. The CDR3 runs to 13 residues. Germline CDR1 KGHSH, CDR2 LQKENI. CDR3 residues: CASSQRLQETQYF. DNA for the CDR3: TGTGCCAGCTCACAGAGACTCCAAGAGACCCAGTACTTC.

V usage is TRBV7-8 and J usage is TRBJ2-3; 9 bases agree with TRBD1. Germline V gene data show CDR1 as SGHVS and CDR2 as FQNEAQ. The CDR3 loop spans 13 amino acids. V was clipped by 5 bases and J by 4 bases; unmatched bases: 1. The CDR3 DNA reads TGTGCCAGCAGCGGACAGGGGTCAGATACGCAGTATTTT. Translated, it gives CASSGQGSDTQYF.

The chain combines TRBV27 with TRBJ2-1; the match to TRBD2 covers 10 bases. V lost 5 bases, J lost 8 bases, and 9 bases stayed unmatched. The CDR3 contains 15 residues. The germline V gene has CDR1 MNHEY and CDR2 SMNVEV (reference sequence). The CDR3, as DNA: TGTGCCAGCAGTCCCCTACTAGCGGGGTTCGATGAGCAGTTCTTC. Amino acids: CASSPLLAGFDEQFF.

In its sample, this clone was seen a few times. The chain uses TRBV4-2 and TRBJ2-2; TRBD2 matches 9 bases. V lost 0 bases, J lost 3 bases, and 5 bases stayed unmatched. This CDR3 region has 17 residues. The germline V gene encodes CDR1 LGHNA and CDR2 YNFKEQ. CDR3 protein: CASSQEGVAGDTGELFF. CDR3 sequence (DNA): TGTGCCAGCAGCCAAGAGGGTGTAGCGGGGGACACCGGGGAGCTGTTTTTT.

About this clone: The sample carries other DNA sequences with the same CDR3. The chain couples TRBV29-1 to TRBJ1-2; 8 positions agree with TRBD1. Unmatched junction bases numbered 7, after V lost 7 bases and J lost 3 bases. CDR3 size: 13 residues. The germline V gene has CDR1 SQVTM and CDR2 ANQGSEA. The CDR3: CSAPGQGDYGYTF. The CDR3 DNA reads TGCAGCGCCCCCGGACAGGGCGACTATGGCTACACCTTC.

This sequence joins TRBV12-5 and TRBJ1-2; 7 bases match TRBD1. The CDR3 extends over 13 amino acids. Germline V lookup: CDR1 LGHNT, CDR2 FRNRAP. Germline trimming cut 5 bases from V and 4 bases from J; bases unmatched to any gene: 4. The CDR3 nucleotides read TGTGCTAGTGGTGCGGGACAGCCCTATGGCTACACCTTC. As protein: CASGAGQPYGYTF.

The chain employs TRBV28 and TRBJ2-1, with D possibly being TRBD2 (6 bases). V gave up 0 bases and J gave up 0 bases, with 9 bases separating them. Germline lookup yields CDR1 MDHEN and CDR2 SYDVKM. The length of the CDR3 is 16 residues. CDR3 nucleotide sequence: TGTGCCAGCAGTTTATGGGGCGGGGTCTCCTACAATGAGCAGTTCTTC. It codes for CASSLWGGVSYNEQFF.

The J gene is TRBJ2-7, the V gene TRBV11-2; TRBD1 agrees at 8 bases. The germline V gene has CDR1 SGHAT and CDR2 FQNNGV. The CDR3 is 15 residues long. With V trimmed by 3 bases and J by 1 base, 5 bases remained unmatched. In DNA, the CDR3 is TGTGCCAGCAGCTTCCAGGGGGCATATTCCTACGAGCAGTACTTC. Residues: CASSFQGAYSYEQYF.

The genes are TRBV7-6 and TRBJ2-3, with a tentative D call TRBD2 (5 bases). This CDR3 is 13 amino acids long. V lost 4 bases and J lost 5, with 10 bases in between. Germline V gene lookup returns CDR1 SGHVS and CDR2 FNYEAQ. The DNA of the CDR3 is TGTGCCAGCAGCTCCACTAGTTTAGATACGCAGTATTTT. Protein: CASSSTSLDTQYF. The full variable domain, in which reference TRBV7-6 and TRBJ2-3 provide the parts outside the CDR3, is GAGVSQSPRYKVTKRGQDVALRCDPISGHVSLYWYRQALGQGPEFLTYFNYEAQQDKSGLPNDRFSAERPEGSISTLTIQRTEQRDSAMYRCASSSTSLDTQYFGPGTRLTVL.